The clone carrying this TCR beta chain was counted a few times. The data were obtained in a study of response to subunit inactivated influenza vaccine. The V segment lost 4 bases and the J segment 3 bases; nucleotides outside the gene matches: 8. The CDR3 runs 15 residues. Per germline, CDR1 LGHNA and CDR2 YNFKEQ. TCRdb reprocessed the RT-PCR reads with MiXCR, giving one entry per CDR3 protein. The sample carries hundreds of thousands of distinct CDR3 sequences, approximately 13% recorded once. The chain links TRBV4-2 to TRBJ2-7, with 8 positions matching TRBD2. The sequence was collected from a man aged 50 or older who received an inactivated influenza vaccine. This material consisted of PBMCs from blood, taken 14 to 15 days before vaccination. The CDR3 reads CASSPTGTRGYEQYF. DNA for the CDR3: TGTGCCAGCAGCCCGACCGGGACTAGGGGCTACGAGCAGTACTTC.